The text below deals with one T cell receptor beta chain. Its antigen is not known. Each donor was a healthy Caucasian individual from Russia, aged about 6 to 100. Each donor supplied approximately 10 milliliters of peripheral blood. Samples each had at least 5.5 micrograms of total RNA extracted. This specimen belongs to a study of blood T cells in healthy people across ages. Study-wide results and limits: More naive CD4+ cells and higher diversity were found in long-lived than in aged donors.

PCR was performed a second time for 7 to 11 cycles using a sample-barcoded 5' primer and a J-beta primer mix. One entry per CDR3 protein results from TCRdb running MiXCR on the 5' RACE reads. Here the sample spans some 710,000 distinct CDR3 sequences, 46% being singletons. The receptor comes from an elderly man in good health. The source material was blood.

DNA for the CDR3: TGTGCCAGCTCACCAGGACAGGGGCCTTCCCGGAATGAGCAGTTCTTC. Its translation is CASSPGQGPSRNEQFF. The rearrangement uses TRBV18 and TRBJ2-1, with 9 bases identical to TRBD1. Germline CDR1 is KGHSH and CDR2 is LQKENI. The CDR3 contains 16 residues. J was trimmed by 7 bases and V by 2 bases; bases with no gene match: 9.